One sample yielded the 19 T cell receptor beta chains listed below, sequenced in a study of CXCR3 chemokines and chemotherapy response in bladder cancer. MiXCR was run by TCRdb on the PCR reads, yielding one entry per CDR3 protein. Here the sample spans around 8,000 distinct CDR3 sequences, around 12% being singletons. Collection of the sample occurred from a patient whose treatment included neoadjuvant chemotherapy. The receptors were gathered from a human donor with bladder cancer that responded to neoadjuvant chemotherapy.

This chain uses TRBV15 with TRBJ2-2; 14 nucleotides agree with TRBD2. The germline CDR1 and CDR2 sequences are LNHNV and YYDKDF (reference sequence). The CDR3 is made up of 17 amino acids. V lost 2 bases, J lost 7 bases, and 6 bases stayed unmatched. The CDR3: CATSRRTSGGSGGELFF. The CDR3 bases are TGTGCCACCAGCAGAAGGACTAGCGGGGGGAGCGGCGGGGAGCTGTTTTTT.

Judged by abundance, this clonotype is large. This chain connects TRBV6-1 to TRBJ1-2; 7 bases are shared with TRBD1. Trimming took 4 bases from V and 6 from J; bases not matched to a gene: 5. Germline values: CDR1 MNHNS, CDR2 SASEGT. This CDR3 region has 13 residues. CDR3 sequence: CASSAGGWDGYTF. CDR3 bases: TGTGCCAGCAGTGCAGGGGGATGGGATGGCTACACCTTC.

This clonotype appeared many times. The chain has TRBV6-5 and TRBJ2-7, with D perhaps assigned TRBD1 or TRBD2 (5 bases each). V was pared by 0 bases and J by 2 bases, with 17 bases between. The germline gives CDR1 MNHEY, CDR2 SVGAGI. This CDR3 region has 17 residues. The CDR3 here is CASSYSFTPGPTYEQYF. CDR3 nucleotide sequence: TGTGCCAGCAGTTACTCTTTTACCCCGGGACCTACCTACGAGCAGTACTTC.

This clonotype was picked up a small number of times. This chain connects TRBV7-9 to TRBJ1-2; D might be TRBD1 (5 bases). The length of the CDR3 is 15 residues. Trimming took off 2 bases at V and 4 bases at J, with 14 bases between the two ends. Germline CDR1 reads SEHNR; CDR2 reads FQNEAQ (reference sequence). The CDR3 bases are TGTGCCAGCAGCTTATTCGGAGCAGGGATCTATGGCTACACCTTC. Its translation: CASSLFGAGIYGYTF.

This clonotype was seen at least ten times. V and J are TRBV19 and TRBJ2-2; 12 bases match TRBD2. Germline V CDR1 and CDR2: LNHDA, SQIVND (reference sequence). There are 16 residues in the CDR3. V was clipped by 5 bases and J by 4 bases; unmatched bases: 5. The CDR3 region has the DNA TGTGCCAGTAGTCGGACTAGCGGGGCCCTCACCGGGGAGCTGTTTTTT. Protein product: CASSRTSGALTGELFF.

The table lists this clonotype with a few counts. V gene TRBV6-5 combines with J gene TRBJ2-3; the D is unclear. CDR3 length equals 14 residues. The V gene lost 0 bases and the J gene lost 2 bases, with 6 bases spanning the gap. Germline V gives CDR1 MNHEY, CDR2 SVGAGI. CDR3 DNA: TGTGCCAGCAGTTACTCGGTCTCCACAGATACGCAGTATTTT. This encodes CASSYSVSTDTQYF.

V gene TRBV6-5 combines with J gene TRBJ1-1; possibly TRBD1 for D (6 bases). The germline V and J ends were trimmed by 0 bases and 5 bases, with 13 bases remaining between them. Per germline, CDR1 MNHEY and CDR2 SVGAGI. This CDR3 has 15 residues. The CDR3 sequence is CASSYSGGVVTEAFF. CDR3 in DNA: TGTGCCAGCAGTTACTCGGGGGGCGTAGTGACTGAAGCTTTCTTT.

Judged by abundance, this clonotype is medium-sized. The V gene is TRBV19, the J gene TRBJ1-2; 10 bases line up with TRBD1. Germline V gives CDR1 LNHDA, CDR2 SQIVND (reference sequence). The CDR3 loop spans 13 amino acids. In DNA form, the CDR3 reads TGTACCGGGGGGGACAGGGGCTTCTATGGCTACACCTTC. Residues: CTGGDRGFYGYTF.

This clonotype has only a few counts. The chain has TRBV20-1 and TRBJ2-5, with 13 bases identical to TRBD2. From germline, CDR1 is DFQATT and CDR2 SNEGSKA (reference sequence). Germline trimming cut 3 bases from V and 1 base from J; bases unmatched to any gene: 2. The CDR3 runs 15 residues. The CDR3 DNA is TGCAGTGCTAGCCGACTAGCGGGGGGCCAAGAGACCCAGTACTTC. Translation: CSASRLAGGQETQYF.

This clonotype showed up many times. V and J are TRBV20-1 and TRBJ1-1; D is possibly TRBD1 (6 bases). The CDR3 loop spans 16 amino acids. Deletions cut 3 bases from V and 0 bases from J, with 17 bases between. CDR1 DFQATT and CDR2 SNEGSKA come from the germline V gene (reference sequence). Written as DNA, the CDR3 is TGCAGTGCTAGGGCTACAATGGACAGATTGAACACTGAAGCTTTCTTT. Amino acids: CSARATMDRLNTEAFF.

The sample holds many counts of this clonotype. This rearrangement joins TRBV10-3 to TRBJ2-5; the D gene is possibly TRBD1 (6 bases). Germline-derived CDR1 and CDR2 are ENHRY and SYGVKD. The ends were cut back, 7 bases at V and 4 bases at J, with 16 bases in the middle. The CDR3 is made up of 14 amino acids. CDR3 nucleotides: TGTGCCATCAAAGGACAGTTGCCAAGAGAGACCCAGTACTTC. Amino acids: CAIKGQLPRETQYF.

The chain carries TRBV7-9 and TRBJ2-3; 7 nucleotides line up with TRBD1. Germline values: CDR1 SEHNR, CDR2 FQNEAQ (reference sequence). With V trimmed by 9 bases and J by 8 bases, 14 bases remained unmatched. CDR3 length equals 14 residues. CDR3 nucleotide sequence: TGTGCCAGTAAAACAGGGGCCCAGCATACTACGCAGTATTTT. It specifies CASKTGAQHTTQYF.

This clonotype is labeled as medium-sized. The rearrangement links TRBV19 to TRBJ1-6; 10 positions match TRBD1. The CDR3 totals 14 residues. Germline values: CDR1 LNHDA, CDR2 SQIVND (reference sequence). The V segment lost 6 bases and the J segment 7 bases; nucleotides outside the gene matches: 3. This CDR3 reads CASRLDRGNSPLHF. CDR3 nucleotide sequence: TGTGCCAGTAGGCTGGACAGGGGGAATTCACCCCTCCACTTT.

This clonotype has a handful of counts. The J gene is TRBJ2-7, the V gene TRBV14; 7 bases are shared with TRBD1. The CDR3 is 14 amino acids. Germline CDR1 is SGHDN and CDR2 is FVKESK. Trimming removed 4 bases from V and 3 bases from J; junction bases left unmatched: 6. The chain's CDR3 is CASSRGQRGYEQYF. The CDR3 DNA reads TGTGCCAGCAGCCGGGGACAGAGGGGCTACGAGCAGTACTTC.

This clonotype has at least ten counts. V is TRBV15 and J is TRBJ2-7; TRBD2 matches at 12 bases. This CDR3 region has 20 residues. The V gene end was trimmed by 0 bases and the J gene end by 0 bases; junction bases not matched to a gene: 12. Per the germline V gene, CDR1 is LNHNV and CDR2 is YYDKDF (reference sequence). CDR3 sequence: CATSRDALSSGGVHSYEQYF. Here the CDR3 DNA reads TGTGCCACCAGCAGAGATGCCCTGTCTAGCGGGGGGGTCCACTCCTACGAGCAGTACTTC.

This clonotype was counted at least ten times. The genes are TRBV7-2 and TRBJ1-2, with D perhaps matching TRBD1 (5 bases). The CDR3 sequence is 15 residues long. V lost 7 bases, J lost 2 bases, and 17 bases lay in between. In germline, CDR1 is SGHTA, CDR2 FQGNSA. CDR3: CASIPGGRENYGYTF. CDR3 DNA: TGTGCCAGCATCCCCGGTGGCAGGGAAAACTATGGCTACACCTTC.

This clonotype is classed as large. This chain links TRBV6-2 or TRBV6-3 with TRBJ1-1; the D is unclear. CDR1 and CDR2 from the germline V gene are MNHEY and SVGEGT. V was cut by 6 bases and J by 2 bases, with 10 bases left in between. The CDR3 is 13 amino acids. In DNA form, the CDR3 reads TGTGCCAGCAGATCCTCTGGTAACACTGAAGCTTTCTTT. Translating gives CASRSSGNTEAFF.

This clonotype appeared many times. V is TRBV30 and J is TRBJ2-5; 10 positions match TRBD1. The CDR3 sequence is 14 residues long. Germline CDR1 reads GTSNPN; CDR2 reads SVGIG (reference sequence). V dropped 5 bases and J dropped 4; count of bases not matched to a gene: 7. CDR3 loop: CAWDGTGVGETQYF. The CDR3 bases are TGTGCCTGGGACGGGACAGGGGTCGGAGAGACCCAGTACTTC. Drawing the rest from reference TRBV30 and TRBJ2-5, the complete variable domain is SQTIHQWPATLVQPVGSPLSLECTVEGTSNPNLYWYRQAAGRGLQLLFYSVGIGQISSEVPQNLSASRPQDRQFILSSKKLLLSDSGFYLCAWDGTGVGETQYFGPGTRLLVL.

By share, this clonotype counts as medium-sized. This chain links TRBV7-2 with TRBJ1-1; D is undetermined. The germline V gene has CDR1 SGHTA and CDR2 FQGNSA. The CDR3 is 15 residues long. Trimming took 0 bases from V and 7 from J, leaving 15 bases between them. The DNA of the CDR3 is TGTGCCAGCAGCTTAGCGCAGGCCGGTGTCGGTGAAGCTTTCTTT. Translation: CASSLAQAGVGEAFF.